Sequencing of this TCR beta chain was carried out in a study of blood T cell repertoires in COVID-19. Looking at the study overall: Whether acute or convalescent, the COVID-19 samples came from the United States, Italy and Spain. From T cells, B-cell-depleted T cells, or PBMCs came the material, which was cDNA or gDNA.

Enrollment of patients from Seattle took place during active infection, with longitudinal follow-up. The CDR3 is 14 amino acids. The ends were cut back, 4 bases at V and 0 bases at J, with 8 bases in the middle. Germline CDR1 reads SGHRS; CDR2 reads YFSETQ. Per the study methods: Amplification of reference gene primers was used by the study to estimate nucleated cell counts. The table came from immunoSEQ multiplex PCR; TCRdb's copy has only in-frame clones and leaves some out. Clone size and the V and J calls come from that table; the DNA yielded D and trimming. The sample consists of 75,000 to 95,000 clones, roughly 70% of them appearing once.

This TCR derives from a man aged 65 to 79 with COVID-19, enrolled during active disease. Sequencing input: peripheral blood. The chain has TRBV5-1 and TRBJ1-3, with D uncertain. Written as DNA, the CDR3 is TGCGCCAGCAGCCAGGACTACTCTGGAAACACCATATATTTT. This encodes CASSQDYSGNTIYF.